The 28 T cell receptor beta chains listed next were all sequenced from one sample in a study of CD8 T cells in ankylosing spondylitis. Study results and limitations: Ankylosing spondylitis blood appeared to be characterized by a TCR beta motif of about eight highly homologous variants.

TCRdb called the 5' RACE reads again in MiXCR, with one record for every CDR3 protein. Of fewer than 500,000 distinct CDR3 sequences in the sample, approximately 20% were seen once. These receptors are not linked to any known antigen. The sample taken for sequencing was blood, either unsorted or a sorted T cell fraction (not recorded which). Receptor source: a male donor with ankylosing spondylitis.

This chain links TRBV20-1 with TRBJ2-1; D gene ambiguous. CDR1 is DFQATT, CDR2 SNEGSKA, per germline (reference sequence). The V end was cut by 3 bases, the J end by 8 bases, with 17 bases between. The CDR3 is 14 amino acids. The CDR3 spells CSARSLGVRDEQFF. The CDR3 nucleotides are TGCAGTGCTAGGTCTCTAGGAGTCAGAGATGAGCAGTTCTTC.

The rearrangement joins TRBV7-2 to TRBJ1-1, with D possibly TRBD1 on 5 matching bases. The V end was cut by 2 bases, the J end by 3 bases, with 13 bases between. The CDR3 extends over 15 amino acids. Germline CDR1 and CDR2: SGHTA and FQGNSA. CDR3 region: CASSLQGFGHTEAFF. CDR3 nucleotides: TGTGCCAGCAGCTTACAGGGTTTCGGGCACACTGAAGCTTTCTTT.

This rearrangement joins TRBV9 to TRBJ2-6, with TRBD2 as a possible D gene (5 bases). This CDR3 is built from 18 residues. V was cut by 0 bases and J by 1 base, with 14 bases left in between. Germline V lookup: CDR1 SGDLS, CDR2 YYNGEE. The CDR3 reads CASSVVGGLLSGANVLTF. Here the CDR3 DNA reads TGTGCCAGCAGCGTAGTCGGAGGCCTCCTATCTGGGGCCAACGTCCTGACTTTC.

J is TRBJ2-2 and V is TRBV5-1; TRBD2 aligns across 7 bases. CDR1 is SGHRS and CDR2 is YFSETQ in the germline V gene. The ends lost 0 bases at V and 0 bases at J; junction bases unmatched: 5. This CDR3 spans 17 amino acids. DNA for the CDR3: TGCGCCAGCAGCTTGGTGCCTAGCGGTTCGAACACCGGGGAGCTGTTTTTT. Encoded protein: CASSLVPSGSNTGELFF.

This clonotype was found many times. The chain recombines TRBV6-2 or TRBV6-3 with TRBJ2-1; D may be TRBD2 (6 bases). V lost 0 bases and J lost 6, with 21 bases in between. The V gene's germline CDR1 is MNHEY and CDR2 SVGEGT. This CDR3 region has 18 residues. The CDR3 reads CASSYSEPSDPSGNEQFF. In DNA, the CDR3 is TGTGCCAGCAGTTACTCAGAACCTAGCGATCCTTCGGGCAATGAGCAGTTCTTC.

The chain has TRBV20-1 and TRBJ1-1; a weak D match, TRBD1 (5 bases). There are 15 residues in the CDR3. The germline CDR1 and CDR2 sequences are DFQATT and SNEGSKA (reference sequence). Trimming cost V 1 base and J 5 bases, with 17 bases left between them. Here the CDR3 reads CSARASLGGGTEAFF. The CDR3 DNA reads TGCAGTGCTAGAGCTTCCCTCGGGGGAGGAACTGAAGCTTTCTTT.

This clonotype was counted ten times or more. The chain combines TRBV18 with TRBJ2-1; D gene uncertain. V gave up 3 bases and J gave up 3 bases, with 12 bases separating them. Per the germline V gene, CDR1 is KGHSH and CDR2 is LQKENI. CDR3 length: 15 residues. The CDR3 is CASSPLRPGYNEQFF. The CDR3 nucleotides are TGTGCCAGCTCACCTCTCAGGCCGGGCTACAATGAGCAGTTCTTC.

This chain links TRBV12-3 or TRBV12-4 with TRBJ1-1, with TRBD1 identical over 8 bases. Trimming cost V 3 bases and J 4 bases; bases outside gene matches: 4. The length of the CDR3 is 14 residues. The CDR3 DNA reads TGTGCCAGCAGTTTCCGCACAGGGGGCACTGAAGCTTTCTTT. Encoded protein: CASSFRTGGTEAFF.

This chain uses TRBV10-3 with TRBJ2-7; D is tentatively TRBD1 or TRBD2 (5 bases each). The CDR3 sequence is 15 residues long. Germline assignment: CDR1 ENHRY and CDR2 SYGVKD. The ends were cut back, 4 bases at V and 0 bases at J, with 13 bases in the middle. CDR3 bases: TGTGCCATCAGTGGCCGGGACGCCAGCTCCTACGAGCAGTACTTC. Its protein product is CAISGRDASSYEQYF.

This clonotype was recorded a few times. The rearrangement joins TRBV5-6 to TRBJ1-4; D is uncertain. V was clipped by 0 bases and J by 7 bases, with 16 bases between them. Germline lookup yields CDR1 SGHDT and CDR2 YYEEEE. The CDR3 contains 16 residues. The CDR3 DNA follows: TGTGCCAGCAGCTTGGAGGAAGGCCCCGCGGGTGAAAAACTGTTTTTT. The encoded protein is CASSLEEGPAGEKLFF. Complete variable domain (other parts from reference TRBV5-6 and TRBJ1-4): DAGVTQSPTHLIKTRGQQVTLRCSPKSGHDTVSWYQQALGQGPQFIFQYYEEEERQRGNFPDRFSGHQFPNYSSELNVNALLLGDSALYLCASSLEEGPAGEKLFFGSGTQLSVL.

In its sample, this clonotype was seen a few times. The V and J genes are TRBV6-2 or TRBV6-3 and TRBJ1-1; D call uncertain. V was trimmed by 6 bases and J by 6 bases, leaving 17 bases between them. Germline V gene data show CDR1 as MNHEY and CDR2 as SVGEGT. The CDR3 totals 14 residues. In DNA form, the CDR3 reads TGTGCCAGCAGAGTCGGGCAGTGGGCCGCTGAAGCTTTCTTT. Protein: CASRVGQWAAEAFF.

The chain combines TRBV18 with TRBJ2-2; D might be TRBD1 (5 bases). Germline V gene data show CDR1 as KGHSH and CDR2 as LQKENI. The CDR3 sequence is 14 residues long. Trimming shortened V by 5 bases and J by 3 bases, and 10 bases separated the two germline ends. In DNA form, the CDR3 reads TGTGCCAGCTCAACAACAGGAGACACCGGGGAGCTGTTTTTT. It is translated as CASSTTGDTGELFF.

The chain has TRBV20-1 and TRBJ2-7; TRBD2 agrees at 13 bases. The CDR3 consists of 13 residues. J lost 3 bases, V lost 6 bases, and 2 bases had no gene match. CDR1 and CDR2 from the germline V gene are DFQATT and SNEGSKA (reference sequence). Written as DNA, the CDR3 is TGCAGTGCAGGGACTAGCGGGGTCTACGAGCAGTACTTC. Amino acids: CSAGTSGVYEQYF.

The chain employs TRBV5-1 and TRBJ1-1, with a tentative D call TRBD1 (6 bases). The CDR3 consists of 15 residues. The ends were cut back, 4 bases at V and 1 base at J, with 14 bases in the middle. CDR1 is SGHRS, CDR2 YFSETQ, per germline. The CDR3 nucleotides are TGCGCCAGCAGCCGATCCCTACAGGGGAACACTGAAGCTTTCTTT. It translates to CASSRSLQGNTEAFF.

This clonotype turned up a few times. The chain links TRBV20-1 to TRBJ2-6; no clear D. Trimming took off 6 bases at V and 0 bases at J, with 9 bases between the two ends. CDR3 length: 14 amino acids. Germline V gene data show CDR1 as DFQATT and CDR2 as SNEGSKA (reference sequence). DNA for the CDR3: TGCAGTGCCAGACATAGCTCTGGGGCCAACGTCCTGACTTTC. Encoded protein: CSARHSSGANVLTF.

The DNA for the CDR3 is TGCAGCGTCACCCCCGGGACTAGCGGGAGTGGGTTCTTC. This encodes CSVTPGTSGSGFF. This rearrangement joins TRBV29-1 to TRBJ2-1; 14 positions agree with TRBD2. The CDR3 extends over 13 amino acids. V trimming: 6 bases; J trimming: 15 bases; junction bases outside the gene matches: 10. CDR1 and CDR2 (germline): SQVTM, ANQGSEA.

The V gene is TRBV6-2 or TRBV6-3, the J gene TRBJ2-2; the D gene could be TRBD1 or TRBD2 (5 bases each). V shed 5 bases and J shed 6 bases, with 10 bases lying between them. Germline CDR1 MNHEY, CDR2 SVGEGT. CDR3 length: 13 amino acids. This chain's CDR3 is CASSRDVPGELFF. The CDR3 DNA sequence: TGTGCCAGCAGTCGGGACGTTCCCGGGGAGCTGTTTTTT.

The table lists this clonotype with many counts. The rearrangement links TRBV12-3 or TRBV12-4 to TRBJ2-1; D is perhaps TRBD2 (6 bases). Trimming removed 7 bases at V and 5 bases at J, with 9 bases between. This CDR3 contains 12 residues. The CDR3 coding sequence is TGTGCCAGCAACGAGCGGGACAATGAGCAGTTCTTC. Protein sequence: CASNERDNEQFF.

This clonotype has ten or more counts. This chain uses TRBV4-3 with TRBJ2-5; D perhaps matches TRBD1 (6 bases). V was trimmed by 1 base and J by 5 bases, leaving 8 bases between them. The CDR3 runs 13 residues. The germline V gene has CDR1 LGHNA and CDR2 YSLEER. The CDR3 DNA sequence: TGCGCCAGCAGCCAAGTACAGGGCGAGACCCAGTACTTC. Its protein product is CASSQVQGETQYF.

This clonotype was detected a few times. The CDR3 region is CASSLQRQAVRTEAFF. The CDR3 DNA reads TGTGCCAGCTCCCTACAACGCCAAGCCGTGCGGACTGAAGCTTTCTTT. The J gene is TRBJ1-1, the V gene TRBV18; unclear D gene. This CDR3 has 16 residues. CDR1 and CDR2 from the germline V gene are KGHSH and LQKENI. The V end lost 6 bases, the J end lost 5 bases, and 22 bases lay between the germline ends.

The chain has TRBV7-3 and TRBJ2-3, with a weak D call TRBD2 (5 bases). Germline V gives CDR1 SGHTA, CDR2 FQGTGA. This CDR3 spans 16 amino acids. Trimming removed 1 base at V and 5 bases at J, with 16 bases between. Here the CDR3 reads CASSLNPGTGGDTQYF. The CDR3 DNA is TGTGCCAGCAGCTTAAACCCTGGAACTGGAGGAGATACGCAGTATTTT.

This clonotype has a handful of counts. V gene TRBV29-1 combines with J gene TRBJ2-2; possible D gene TRBD2, 6 bases. The germline V gene has CDR1 SQVTM and CDR2 ANQGSEA. This CDR3 region has 15 residues. V dropped 6 bases and J dropped 5 bases, with 19 bases sitting between them. CDR3 DNA sequence: TGCAGCGTCCCCGGGAGTGTCCCCCTGACCGGGGAGCTGTTTTTT. Its translation is CSVPGSVPLTGELFF.

This clonotype came up a few times. J is TRBJ1-4 and V is TRBV6-5; no clear D. Trimming pared 2 bases from V and 7 bases from J, leaving 11 bases between. This CDR3 comprises 14 residues. The germline V gene has CDR1 MNHEY and CDR2 SVGAGI. The CDR3 loop reads CASSYRGGREKLFF. For the CDR3, the DNA is TGTGCCAGCAGTTACCGGGGTGGTCGTGAAAAACTGTTTTTT.

This clonotype showed up just a few times. V and J are TRBV6-5 and TRBJ2-1, with D maybe TRBD2 (5 bases). CDR1 and CDR2 (germline): MNHEY, SVGAGI. The CDR3 covers 15 residues. Trimming took off 4 bases at V and 8 bases at J, with 18 bases between the two ends. Here the CDR3 reads CASSSVSVGVDEQFF. The CDR3 bases are TGTGCCAGCAGTTCGGTGTCCGTGGGAGTGGATGAGCAGTTCTTC.

This clonotype has just a few counts. This chain uses TRBV4-1 with TRBJ2-1; 9 bases are a match to TRBD1. The J segment lost 8 bases and the V segment lost 4 bases, leaving 9 bases of the junction unmatched. Germline values: CDR1 MGHRA, CDR2 YSYEKL. This CDR3 has 15 residues. The CDR3 region has the DNA TGCGCCAGCAGCCTACCGGACAGGGGTAGTGATGAGCAGTTCTTC. This encodes CASSLPDRGSDEQFF.

V usage is TRBV29-1 and J usage is TRBJ2-3; D may match TRBD1 or TRBD2 (5 bases each). The CDR3 totals 15 residues. Trimming pared 1 base from V and 0 bases from J, leaving 11 bases between. Looked up from germline, CDR1 is SQVTM and CDR2 is ANQGSEA. The CDR3 DNA reads as TGCAGCGTTGAAGCCAGGGAGTCTAGCACAGATACGCAGTATTTT. It is translated as CSVEARESSTDTQYF.

The chain carries TRBV5-1 and TRBJ2-7; 7 bases line up with TRBD1. Unmatched junction bases numbered 5, after V lost 0 bases and J lost 2 bases. Germline loops: CDR1 SGHRS, CDR2 YFSETQ. The CDR3 runs 15 residues. CDR3 residues: CASSLGQGTPYEQYF. The DNA of the CDR3 is TGCGCCAGCAGCTTGGGACAGGGAACCCCCTACGAGCAGTACTTC.

The chain combines TRBV28 with TRBJ1-5; a possible D gene is TRBD1 (6 bases). The germline V gene encodes CDR1 MDHEN and CDR2 SYDVKM. V was pared by 7 bases and J by 4 bases, with 14 bases between. This CDR3 has 14 residues. This chain's CDR3 is CASTGGTFNQPQHF. In DNA, the CDR3 is TGTGCCAGCACCGGGGGGACATTTAATCAGCCCCAGCATTTT.